Reported below is one T cell receptor beta chain. Its antigen remains unidentified. Germline CDR1 is MNHNS and CDR2 is SASEGT. The CDR3 totals 13 residues. Trimming pared 0 bases from V and 9 bases from J, leaving 9 bases between. This entry belongs to a study of shared clonotypes between healthy human individuals. Sequenced by immunoSEQ multiplex PCR; TCRdb stores in-frame clones only, minus some. The table includes more than 850,000 clones, about 80% detected once. Study-wide findings and caveats: For naive CD4 cells, approximately 5% of clonotypes were shared across a few donors.

The source is a man younger than 30 in good health. Some clones in this sample may be carry-over from other donors' samples. The V call is TRBV6-1, the J call TRBJ1-3, with D unresolved. The source material was memory CD4+ T cells from PBMCs. Indicated subset: CD45RA-negative fraction. The CDR3 DNA reads as TGTGCCAGCAGTGAAGCCAGATCCTTCACCATATATTTT. Residues: CASSEARSFTIYF.